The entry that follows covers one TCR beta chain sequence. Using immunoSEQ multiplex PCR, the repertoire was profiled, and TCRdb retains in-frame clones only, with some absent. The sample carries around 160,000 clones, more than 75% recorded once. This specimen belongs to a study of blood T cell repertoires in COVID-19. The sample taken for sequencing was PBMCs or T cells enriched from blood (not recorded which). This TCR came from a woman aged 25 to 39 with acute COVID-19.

The CDR3 spells CASSSFDRNTEAFF. CDR3 nucleotides: TGTGCCAGCAGCTCCTTCGACAGGAACACTGAAGCTTTCTTT. The chain uses TRBV7-9 and TRBJ1-1; perhaps TRBD1 as D (5 bases). Germline CDR1 and CDR2: SEHNR and FQNEAQ (reference sequence). The CDR3 consists of 14 residues. The V and J ends lost 4 bases and 1 base respectively, with 10 bases between them. The whole variable domain, remainder taken from reference TRBV7-9 and TRBJ1-1, is DTGVSQNPRHKITKRGQNVTFRCDPISEHNRLYWYRQTLGQGPEFLTYFQNEAQLEKSRLLSDRFSAERPKGSFSTLEIQRTEQGDSAMYLCASSSFDRNTEAFFGQGTRLTVV.